A selection of T cell receptor beta chains follows, all from one sample in a study of human T cells and chemical hapten exposure. TCRdb re-called the RACE reads through MiXCR, storing one row per CDR3 protein. Among about 120,000 distinct CDR3 sequences listed, roughly an eighth were seen once. The sequenced sample was whole blood, obtained in connection with sensitization to the hapten diphenylcyclopropenone (DPC). Receptor source: a young man with alopecia areata. Some clones in this sample may be carry-over from other donors' samples. Each CDR3 is given with its conserved first and last residue. Fields, in order: D gene, V gene, J gene, clone size, CDR3 protein, CDR3 DNA. The D gene is left open where the match is weak. Size is omitted from some rows. Given values are once, few, many or a class for expanded clones.

.,TRBV2,TRBJ1-4,few,CASRDLAAVPEKLFF,TGTGCCAGCAGGGACCTGGCGGCGGTCCCTGAAAAACTGTTTTTT
.,TRBV2,TRBJ2-1,few,CASRISITNEQFF,TGTGCCAGCCGGATTAGTATTACTAATGAGCAGTTCTTC
.,TRBV6-2/TRBV6-3,TRBJ2-1,few,CASSYSRRGSYNEQFF,TGTGCCAGCAGTTACTCGAGGAGGGGATCCTACAATGAGCAGTTCTTC
.,TRBV9,TRBJ2-3,.,CASSAGYTDTQYF,TGTGCCAGCAGCGCGGGGTACACAGATACGCAGTATTTT
.,TRBV2,TRBJ2-7,few,CASSERTPGYEQYF,TGTGCCAGCAGTGAACGTACCCCTGGCTACGAGCAGTACTTC
TRBD1,TRBV20-1,TRBJ1-2,.,CSATHPTGDYGYTF,TGCAGTGCTACCCACCCGACAGGGGACTATGGCTACACCTTC
TRBD1,TRBV6-2/TRBV6-3,TRBJ1-4,many,CASSRRDRIEKLFF,TGTGCCAGCAGCCGCCGGGACAGGATTGAAAAACTGTTTTTT
.,TRBV7-8,TRBJ2-1,.,CASSLEGWTYNEQFF,TGTGCCAGCAGCTTAGAAGGGTGGACCTACAATGAGCAGTTCTTC
.,TRBV19,TRBJ1-1,few,CASSPNGGVLTGTALNTEAFF,TGTGCCAGTAGTCCTAATGGGGGAGTCCTTACAGGGACGGCGCTGAACACTGAAGCTTTCTTT
.,TRBV5-1,TRBJ1-1,.,CASKKDGNSEAFF,TGCGCCAGCAAAAAGGACGGTAACTCTGAAGCTTTCTTT
TRBD1,TRBV12-5,TRBJ2-2,few,CASGLGTGGLFF,TGTGCTAGTGGTTTGGGGACAGGAGGGCTGTTTTTT
TRBD1,TRBV7-6,TRBJ1-1,.,CASSIGQGIRVNTEAFF,TGTGCCAGCAGCATCGGACAGGGCATTCGTGTGAACACTGAAGCTTTCTTT
TRBD1,TRBV4-2,TRBJ1-6,.,CASSQKDRDNSPLHF,TGTGCCAGCAGCCAAAAGGACAGGGACAATTCACCCCTCCACTTT
TRBD1,TRBV5-1,TRBJ2-7,few,CASSTGTVSYEQYF,TGCGCCAGCAGCACCGGGACAGTCTCCTACGAGCAGTACTTC
.,TRBV18,TRBJ1-6,.,CASSQTAGIGNNSPLHF,TGTGCCAGCTCACAAACAGCCGGAATAGGGAATAATTCACCCCTCCACTTT
.,TRBV4-1,TRBJ2-7,.,CASSQEWGASYEQYF,TGCGCCAGCAGCCAAGAGTGGGGGGCCTCCTACGAGCAGTACTTC
TRBD2,TRBV6-4,TRBJ2-1,many,CASSDGGDYNEQFF,TGTGCCAGCAGTGACGGGGGGGACTACAATGAGCAGTTCTTC
.,TRBV4-3,TRBJ2-2,.,CASSHHGAGELFF,TGCGCCAGCAGCCATCACGGGGCCGGGGAGCTGTTTTTT
TRBD1,TRBV7-7,TRBJ2-1,.,CASSLDRGLSNEQFF,TGTGCCAGCAGCTTAGACAGGGGTCTCTCCAATGAGCAGTTCTTC
TRBD1,TRBV28,TRBJ1-5,few,CASMDRIDQPQHF,TGTGCCAGCATGGACAGGATTGATCAGCCCCAGCATTTT
.,TRBV7-2,TRBJ2-5,few,CASSLVPNQETQYF,TGTGCCAGCAGCTTAGTTCCTAACCAAGAGACCCAGTACTTC
.,TRBV7-9,TRBJ1-2,.,CASSTPREGEYGYTF,TGTGCCAGCAGCACCCCGCGCGAGGGGGAATATGGCTACACCTTC
TRBD1,TRBV19,TRBJ2-1,many,CASQGGDRGEEQFF,TGTGCCAGCCAAGGGGGGGACAGGGGCGAAGAGCAGTTCTTC
TRBD1,TRBV29-1,TRBJ2-5,few,CSGTGETQYF,TGCAGCGGGACAGGCGAGACCCAGTACTTC
TRBD2,TRBV7-7,TRBJ2-2,.,CASTSGGYTGELFF,TGTGCCAGCACGAGCGGGGGCTACACCGGGGAGCTGTTTTTT
TRBD1,TRBV28,TRBJ2-7,.,CASSPTGQGADYEQYF,TGTGCCAGCAGTCCTACGGGACAGGGAGCCGACTACGAGCAGTACTTC
.,TRBV2,TRBJ1-4,.,CASIGTEKLFF,TGTGCCAGCATTGGTACCGAAAAACTGTTTTTT
TRBD2,TRBV4-3,TRBJ2-2,few,CASSQLLAGANTGELFF,TGCGCCAGCAGCCAACTACTAGCGGGGGCGAACACCGGGGAGCTGTTTTTT
.,TRBV7-9,TRBJ2-2,.,CASSLRASGELFF,TGTGCCAGCAGCTTAAGGGCATCCGGGGAGCTGTTTTTT
TRBD1,TRBV10-1,TRBJ2-2,few,CASSPMTGGLGELFF,TGCGCCAGCAGCCCCATGACAGGGGGCCTCGGGGAGCTGTTTTTT